These 29 T cell receptor beta chains were all obtained from the same sample, sequenced in a study of T cells in Graves' hyperthyroidism and ophthalmopathy. RNA transcripts gave rise to amplified TCR beta CDR3 regions. In the first-round RT-PCR of the TCR CDR3, the HTBI primer set was used. TCRdb analysed the multiplex PCR reads with MiXCR anew, one entry per CDR3 protein. The repertoire holds 300,000 to 450,000 distinct CDR3 sequences, with 15% to 17% as singletons. Sequences were obtained from blood. These receptors were obtained from a woman between 18 and 30 years old with Graves' hyperthyroidism that later progressed to Graves' ophthalmopathy.

This clonotype was detected only a few times. Since a much larger clone is just one base distant, this may be a read error. The chain links TRBV7-6 to TRBJ2-2; D gene uncertain. Germline V gene lookup returns CDR1 SGHVS and CDR2 FNYEAQ. The CDR3 is 13 residues long. V lost 1 base, J lost 7 bases, and 7 bases lay in between. In nucleotides, the CDR3 is TGTGCCAGCAGCTTAGGGGTGGACGGGGAGCTGTTTTTT. This codes for CASSLGVDGELFF.

The rearrangement uses TRBV20-1 and TRBJ1-4; D is unclear. Per the germline V gene, CDR1 is DFQATT and CDR2 is SNEGSKA (reference sequence). V lost 0 bases, J lost 0 bases, and 5 bases lay in between. The CDR3 spans 14 residues. The CDR3 DNA reads TGCAGTGCTAGAGATGTCTCAACTAATGAAAAACTGTTTTTT. Protein sequence: CSARDVSTNEKLFF.

This clonotype appeared many times. V usage is TRBV5-1 and J usage is TRBJ2-2; 11 bases line up with TRBD2. Per the germline V gene, CDR1 is SGHRS and CDR2 is YFSETQ. V trimming: 4 bases; J trimming: 3 bases; junction bases outside the gene matches: 5. The length of the CDR3 is 16 residues. In DNA, the CDR3 is TGCGCCAGCAGCCCTCTAGCGGGAGGTGACACCGGGGAGCTGTTTTTT. It is translated as CASSPLAGGDTGELFF.

The gene calls are TRBV6-1 and TRBJ1-1; weak D call: TRBD1 (5 bases). The length of the CDR3 is 14 residues. V lost 6 bases and J lost 4, with 15 bases in between. Germline CDR1 is MNHNS and CDR2 is SASEGT. The CDR3 here is CASRPGREATEAFF. In DNA form, the CDR3 reads TGTGCCAGCAGGCCGGGACGGGAGGCCACTGAAGCTTTCTTT.

This clonotype occurred many times. The chain combines TRBV5-1 with TRBJ1-5; D is possibly TRBD1 (5 bases). The CDR3 length is 16 residues. The germline V and J ends were trimmed by 0 bases and 2 bases, with 12 bases remaining between them. From germline, CDR1 is SGHRS and CDR2 YFSETQ. In nucleotides, the CDR3 is TGCGCCAGCAGCTTGGATGGGGGTATGGGCAATCAGCCCCAGCATTTT. It encodes CASSLDGGMGNQPQHF. The variable domain in full, completed from reference TRBV5-1 and TRBJ1-5, reads KAGVTQTPRYLIKTRGQQVTLSCSPISGHRSVSWYQQTPGQGLQFLFEYFSETQRNKGNFPGRFSGRQFSNSRSEMNVSTLELGDSALYLCASSLDGGMGNQPQHFGDGTRLSIL.

The genes are TRBV19 and TRBJ2-2; D perhaps matches TRBD1 (6 bases). CDR1 is LNHDA and CDR2 is SQIVND in the germline V gene (reference sequence). The CDR3 covers 18 residues. The V end was cut by 4 bases, the J end by 5 bases, with 23 bases between. The chain's CDR3 is CASSTSQGFGAWTGELFF. The CDR3 nucleotides are TGTGCCAGTAGTACGTCACAGGGCTTCGGAGCTTGGACCGGGGAGCTGTTTTTT. The variable domain in full, with the rest retrieved from reference TRBV19 and TRBJ2-2, is DGGITQSPKYLFRKEGQNVTLSCEQNLNHDAMYWYRQDPGQGLRLIYYSQIVNDFQKGDIAEGYSVSREKKESFPLTVTSAQKNPTAFYLCASSTSQGFGAWTGELFFGEGSRLTVL.

This clonotype has just a few counts. The gene calls are TRBV9 and TRBJ2-6; unclear D gene. Trimming removed 2 bases from V and 0 bases from J, with 15 bases in between. The CDR3 totals 18 residues. Germline V lookup: CDR1 SGDLS, CDR2 YYNGEE. Here the CDR3 reads CASSVLDQSLSGANVLTF. DNA of the CDR3: TGTGCCAGCAGCGTCCTGGACCAATCCCTCTCTGGGGCCAACGTCCTGACTTTC.

This clonotype was recorded at least ten times. The chain couples TRBV28 to TRBJ1-5, with 7 bases matching TRBD1. Trimming at V came to 2 bases and at J to 6 bases, leaving 7 bases not matched to a gene. The germline V gene has CDR1 MDHEN and CDR2 SYDVKM. The CDR3 totals 15 residues. The CDR3 bases are TGTGCCAGCAGTTTAGACGAGGGGGCTCTTCAGCCCCAGCATTTT. It codes for CASSLDEGALQPQHF.

This clonotype was seen at least ten times. The rearrangement uses TRBV4-1 and TRBJ2-5, with D possibly TRBD1 on 5 matching bases. CDR1 and CDR2 from the germline V gene are MGHRA and YSYEKL. Trimming shortened V by 1 base and J by 2 bases, and 8 bases separated the two germline ends. This CDR3 region has 14 residues. CDR3 loop: CASSQVTGQETQYF. As DNA, the CDR3 is TGCGCCAGCAGCCAAGTAACAGGTCAAGAGACCCAGTACTTC.

This clonotype was found a few times. The chain employs TRBV9 and TRBJ2-1; D gene unclear. Germline values: CDR1 SGDLS, CDR2 YYNGEE. Trimming pared 2 bases from V and 0 bases from J, leaving 3 bases between. This CDR3 comprises 13 residues. DNA of the CDR3: TGTGCCAGCAGCGTGGGCTCCTACAATGAGCAGTTCTTC. It is translated as CASSVGSYNEQFF.

This clonotype was picked up a small number of times. This chain connects TRBV7-9 to TRBJ2-7, with TRBD2 as a possible D gene (7 bases). Germline CDR1 SEHNR, CDR2 FQNEAQ (reference sequence). V was pared by 5 bases and J by 3 bases, with 14 bases between. The CDR3 spans 14 residues. DNA of the CDR3: TGTGCCAGCAGCCGAAGGGGGGGCCGCTACGAGCAGTACTTC. Translating gives CASSRRGGRYEQYF.

This clonotype was recorded many times. The gene calls are TRBV11-3 and TRBJ2-3, with D hard to call. V lost 1 base, J lost 4 bases, and 12 bases lay in between. Germline-derived CDR1 and CDR2 are SGHNT and YENEEA. This CDR3 spans 15 amino acids. CDR3 region: CASSLGPKPADTQYF. The CDR3 DNA is TGTGCCAGCAGCTTAGGACCAAAGCCGGCAGATACGCAGTATTTT.

In its sample, this clonotype was seen many times. The J gene is TRBJ2-3, the V gene TRBV2; D uncertain. The CDR3 contains 17 residues. Germline lookup yields CDR1 SNHLY and CDR2 FYNNEI. V gave up 5 bases and J gave up 3 bases, with 21 bases separating them. CDR3 loop: CASSSRRVITETDTQYF. CDR3 DNA: TGTGCCAGCAGTTCCCGAAGGGTCATTACCGAAACAGATACGCAGTATTTT.

This clonotype was detected ten times or more. The chain carries TRBV20-1 and TRBJ2-5, with TRBD2 as a possible D gene (6 bases). Trimming took 0 bases from V and 0 from J, leaving 17 bases between them. The CDR3 is made up of 17 amino acids. Germline V lookup: CDR1 DFQATT, CDR2 SNEGSKA (reference sequence). The CDR3 here is CSARDWETRSYQETQYF. The CDR3 DNA follows: TGCAGTGCTAGAGATTGGGAGACTAGGTCATACCAAGAGACCCAGTACTTC.

This sequence joins TRBV6-2 or TRBV6-3 and TRBJ2-7; D unclear. The CDR3 extends over 16 amino acids. Germline loops: CDR1 MNHEY, CDR2 SVGEGT. V was cut by 0 bases and J by 3 bases, with 15 bases left in between. CDR3 bases: TGTGCCAGCAGTTACTCCCTGATGGGCCTGGACTACGAGCAGTACTTC. This encodes CASSYSLMGLDYEQYF.

This clonotype appeared many times. This rearrangement joins TRBV18 to TRBJ2-3; D ambiguous. This CDR3 comprises 13 residues. Per the germline V gene, CDR1 is KGHSH and CDR2 is LQKENI. Deletions cut 6 bases from V and 3 bases from J, with 10 bases between. The chain's CDR3 is CASSPPTTDTQYF. For the CDR3, the DNA is TGTGCCAGCTCGCCCCCGACGACAGATACGCAGTATTTT. Full variable domain (rest looked up from reference TRBV18 and TRBJ2-3): NAGVMQNPRHLVRRRGQEARLRCSPMKGHSHVYWYRQLPEEGLKFMVYLQKENIIDESGMPKERFSAEFPKEGPSILRIQQVVRGDSAAYFCASSPPTTDTQYFGPGTRLTVL.

There are many counts of this clonotype. The chain uses TRBV5-4 and TRBJ1-1; 7 bases are a match to TRBD1. The CDR3 sequence is 14 residues long. The ends lost 4 bases at V and 0 bases at J; junction bases unmatched: 3. In germline, CDR1 is SGHNT, CDR2 YYREEE (reference sequence). The CDR3 spells CASSRGTVNTEAFF. In DNA form, the CDR3 reads TGTGCCAGCAGCAGAGGGACAGTGAACACTGAAGCTTTCTTT.

This clonotype was picked up many times. The rearrangement links TRBV6-1 to TRBJ2-2; perhaps TRBD2 as D (6 bases). CDR3 size: 12 residues. Germline loops: CDR1 MNHNS, CDR2 SASEGT. V was clipped by 7 bases and J by 5 bases, with 8 bases between them. This CDR3 is CASKEGTGELFF. The DNA of the CDR3 is TGTGCCAGCAAGGAGGGAACCGGGGAGCTGTTTTTT.

This clonotype has only a few counts. The chain combines TRBV7-6 with TRBJ2-1; D is unresolved. In germline, CDR1 is SGHVS, CDR2 FNYEAQ. The V end lost 5 bases, the J end lost 0 bases, and 17 bases lay between the germline ends. CDR3 length equals 17 residues. The chain's CDR3 is CASSRSFLTSSYNEQFF. The CDR3 DNA is TGTGCCAGCAGCCGCAGTTTTTTAACCAGCTCCTACAATGAGCAGTTCTTC. Together with reference TRBV7-6 and TRBJ2-1, the CDR3 gives the full variable domain: GAGVSQSPRYKVTKRGQDVALRCDPISGHVSLYWYRQALGQGPEFLTYFNYEAQQDKSGLPNDRFSAERPEGSISTLTIQRTEQRDSAMYRCASSRSFLTSSYNEQFFGPGTRLTVL.

This clonotype was counted ten times or more. The chain joins TRBV30 to TRBJ2-5, with a weak D call TRBD2 (6 bases). Germline lookup yields CDR1 GTSNPN and CDR2 SVGIG (reference sequence). V gave up 2 bases and J gave up 5 bases, with 9 bases separating them. The CDR3 spans 12 residues. The CDR3, as DNA: TGTGCCTGGAGTCCGGGGGTGGAGACCCAGTACTTC. This codes for CAWSPGVETQYF.

This clonotype was counted many times. This chain links TRBV30 with TRBJ2-2, with D perhaps given as TRBD1 or TRBD2 (5 bases each). CDR1 GTSNPN and CDR2 SVGIG come from the germline V gene (reference sequence). The length of the CDR3 is 14 residues. V gave up 3 bases and J gave up 5 bases, with 13 bases separating them. CDR3 in DNA: TGTGCCTGGAGCGCAGGGTGGGGGACCGGGGAGCTGTTTTTT. It yields the protein CAWSAGWGTGELFF.

This clonotype has more than one count but fewer than ten. The V call is TRBV7-9, the J call TRBJ2-7, with 9 positions matching TRBD1. V lost 1 base and J lost 2; bases outside the gene matches: 9. This CDR3 spans 17 amino acids. Germline loops: CDR1 SEHNR, CDR2 FQNEAQ (reference sequence). CDR3 nucleotides: TGTGCCAGCAGCTTAGGCCTACCGGGACAGGGAGCCTACGAGCAGTACTTC. This sequence encodes CASSLGLPGQGAYEQYF.

This clonotype was seen ten or more times. The chain recombines TRBV27 with TRBJ1-5; 8 bases are a match to TRBD1. CDR1 MNHEY and CDR2 SMNVEV come from the germline V gene (reference sequence). The CDR3 extends over 15 amino acids. J was trimmed by 4 bases and V by 6 bases; bases with no gene match: 8. The CDR3 DNA follows: TGTGCCAGCAGCTTTGACAGGGGCCGAAATCAGCCCCAGCATTTT. Translated: CASSFDRGRNQPQHF.

This chain connects TRBV5-6 to TRBJ2-5; 13 nucleotides match TRBD2. CDR1 SGHDT and CDR2 YYEEEE come from the germline V gene. V lost 3 bases, J lost 5 bases, and 7 bases stayed unmatched. The CDR3 contains 16 residues. The CDR3 here is CASSWELAGGRETQYF. CDR3 coding DNA: TGTGCCAGCAGCTGGGAACTAGCGGGAGGGAGGGAGACCCAGTACTTC.

As concerns this clonotype: A much larger clone differs by one base, so this may be a read error. The rearrangement uses TRBV27 and TRBJ2-6; D ambiguous. Trimming pared 8 bases from V and 0 bases from J, leaving 11 bases between. Germline CDR1 and CDR2: MNHEY and SMNVEV (reference sequence). The CDR3 has 15 residues. For the CDR3, the DNA is TGTGCCAGCGGTCCCACCTCCTCTGGGGCCAACGTCCTGACTTTC. The encoded protein is CASGPTSSGANVLTF.

Many counts were recorded for this clonotype. The V and J genes are TRBV7-9 and TRBJ1-4; TRBD1 might be the D (6 bases). This CDR3 region has 15 residues. V was pared by 5 bases and J by 7 bases, with 17 bases between. CDR1 is SEHNR and CDR2 is FQNEAQ in the germline V gene (reference sequence). The CDR3 here is CASSPMGASGEKLFF. In DNA, the CDR3 is TGTGCCAGCAGCCCCATGGGGGCGAGTGGTGAAAAACTGTTTTTT.

This clonotype was found a few times. The chain carries TRBV15 and TRBJ1-2, with D uncertain. The CDR3 loop spans 14 amino acids. Looked up from germline, CDR1 is LNHNV and CDR2 is YYDKDF (reference sequence). Trimming pared 1 base from V and 1 base from J, leaving 7 bases between. The CDR3 here is CATSRVGSNYGYTF. The CDR3 DNA follows: TGTGCCACCAGCAGAGTAGGGAGTAACTATGGCTACACCTTC.

This clonotype was seen many times. One junction end does not reproduce the germline sequence, and a read error may be involved. The chain is built from TRBV3-1 and TRBJ2-1, with D possibly being TRBD2 (6 bases). The CDR3 contains 16 residues. Germline assignment: CDR1 LGHDT and CDR2 YNNKEL (reference sequence). The CDR3 sequence is CASSQLGDFPYDEQFF. The CDR3 nucleotides are TGTGCCAGCAGCCAATTGGGGGACTTTCCCTACGATGAGCAGTTCTTC.

The chain recombines TRBV7-8 with TRBJ2-1; 9 nucleotides align to TRBD2. The germline V gene has CDR1 SGHVS and CDR2 FQNEAQ. The junction had 14 bases not matched to a gene; V was cut back by 6 bases and J by 5 bases. The CDR3 extends over 17 amino acids. The CDR3 DNA is TGTGCCAGCAGTACTCATTGGGCTAGCGGGAACCACAATGAGCAGTTCTTC. Its protein product is CASSTHWASGNHNEQFF.